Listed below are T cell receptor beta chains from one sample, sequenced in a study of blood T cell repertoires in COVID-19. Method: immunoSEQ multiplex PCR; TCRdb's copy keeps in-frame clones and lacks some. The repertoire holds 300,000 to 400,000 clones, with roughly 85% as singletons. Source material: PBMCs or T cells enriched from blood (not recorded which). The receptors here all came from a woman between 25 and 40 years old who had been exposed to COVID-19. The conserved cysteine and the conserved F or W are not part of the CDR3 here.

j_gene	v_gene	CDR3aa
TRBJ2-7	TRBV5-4	ASSEIGVGEQY
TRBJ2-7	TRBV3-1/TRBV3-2	ASSRGTSGLSYEQY
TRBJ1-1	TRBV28	ASSGMGINTEAF
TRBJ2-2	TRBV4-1	ASSHQILAGGNTGELF
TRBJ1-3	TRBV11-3	ASSLEGGGNTIY
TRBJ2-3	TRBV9	ASSVDGGLLDTQY
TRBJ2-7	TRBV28	ASSSNTRIYEQY
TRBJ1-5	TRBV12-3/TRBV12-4	ASSIGGPQH
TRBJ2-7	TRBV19	ASEQGGTYEQY
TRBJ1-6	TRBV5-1	ASSISGTDSPLH
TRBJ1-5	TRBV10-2	ASSPPIEGQPQH
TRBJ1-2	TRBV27	ASSSRQGAGGYT
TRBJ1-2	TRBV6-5	ASSYSDREPRGYT
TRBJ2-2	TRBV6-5	ASRRDTGELF
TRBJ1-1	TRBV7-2	ASSSIQGVGEAF
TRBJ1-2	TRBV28	ASSDYRGRVSYGYT
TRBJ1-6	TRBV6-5	ASRTGEIGSPLH
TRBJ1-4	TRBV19	ASSISSVNNEKLF
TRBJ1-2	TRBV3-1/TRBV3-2	ASSAVTGQGFVDGYT
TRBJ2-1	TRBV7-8	ASSLKDYYNEQF
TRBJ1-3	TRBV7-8	ASSGRRGGGNTIY
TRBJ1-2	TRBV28	ASSVIQGGYT
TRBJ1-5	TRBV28	ASSRSGTDNQPQH
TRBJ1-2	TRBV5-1	ASSSSTGGLDGYT
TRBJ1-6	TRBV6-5	ASSYSTGNLNSPLH
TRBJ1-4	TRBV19	ASTGGGKLF
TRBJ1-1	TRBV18	ASSRGGADRNAEAF
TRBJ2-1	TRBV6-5	ASSYGSTAYNEQF
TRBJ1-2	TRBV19	ASSKGQGGIYGYT
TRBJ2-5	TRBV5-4	ASSLKAETQETQY
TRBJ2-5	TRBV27	ASSLSGLTQETQY
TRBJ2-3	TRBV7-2	ASSLGLSTDTQY
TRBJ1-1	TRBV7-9	ASSLVMGGGTEAF
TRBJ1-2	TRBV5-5	ASTPLVQGDRYGYT
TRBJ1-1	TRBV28	ASKLMWSGGMNTEAF
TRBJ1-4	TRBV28	ASNSRRGGEKLF
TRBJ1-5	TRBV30	AWSDGLNSNQPQH
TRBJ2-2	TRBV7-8	ASSLARTRAGELF
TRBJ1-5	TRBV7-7	ASSLDSNQPQH
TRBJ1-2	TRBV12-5	ASGRQGLFPNYGYT
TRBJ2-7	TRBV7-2	ASSRTSGAYEQY
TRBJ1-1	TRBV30	AYCGTGIGNTEAF
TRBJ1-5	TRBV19	ASSMGTGRQPQH
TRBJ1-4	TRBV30	AWSPGQGAEKLF
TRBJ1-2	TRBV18	ASSPERETGYT
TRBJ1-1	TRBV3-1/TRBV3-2	ASSQGLMTGTEAF
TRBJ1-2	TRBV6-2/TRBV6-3	ASSYRRSGPNYGYT
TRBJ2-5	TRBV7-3	ASSSTSGETQY
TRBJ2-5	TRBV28	ASSQPPRETKETQY
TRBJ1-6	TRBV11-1	ASSLGGQQNSPLH
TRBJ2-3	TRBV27	ASSLYRFFTDTQY
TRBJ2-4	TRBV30	AWSEEGKNIQY
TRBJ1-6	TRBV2	ASSATGFNSPLH
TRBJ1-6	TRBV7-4	ASSRVYSYNSPLH
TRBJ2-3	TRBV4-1	ASSQSPLVATDTQY